Each of the 15 T cell receptor beta chains below was sequenced from the same sample in a study of blood T cell repertoires in COVID-19. TCRdb's table, derived via immunoSEQ multiplex PCR, lists solely in-frame clones and lacks some. The sample contains about 250,000 clones, about 80% of which appear only once. The sequenced material came from peripheral blood. The source is a man aged 50 or older with active or convalescent COVID-19.

The chain carries TRBV9 and TRBJ1-4, with 7 bases aligning to TRBD1. The germline V gene encodes CDR1 SGDLS and CDR2 YYNGEE. V lost 4 bases and J lost 3; bases outside the gene matches: 6. The CDR3 is 15 residues long. This CDR3 reads CASSRTGVANEKLFF. In DNA form, the CDR3 reads TGTGCCAGCAGCCGAACAGGGGTGGCTAATGAAAAACTGTTTTTT.

In this sample, this clone turned up once. The rearrangement uses TRBV7-3 and TRBJ2-3, with a weak D call TRBD2 (7 bases). Trimming took off 5 bases at V and 5 bases at J, with 14 bases between the two ends. CDR3 length: 14 residues. CDR1 is SGHTA and CDR2 is FQGTGA in the germline V gene. As DNA, the CDR3 is TGTGCCAGCAGCCCTAGGGGGGGTTTAGATACGCAGTATTTT. This codes for CASSPRGGLDTQYF.

This clone was detected only once. The gene calls are TRBV19 and TRBJ1-6; unclear D gene. CDR1 and CDR2 (germline): LNHDA, SQIVND (reference sequence). The ends were cut back, 3 bases at V and 15 bases at J, with 15 bases in the middle. This CDR3 is 13 amino acids long. CDR3 bases: TGTGCCAGTAGTATCAGCCAGGCTCCTAACCTCCACTTT. Its translation: CASSISQAPNLHF.

The chain couples TRBV2 to TRBJ2-7; D may be TRBD2 (6 bases). This CDR3 spans 13 amino acids. Looked up from germline, CDR1 is SNHLY and CDR2 is FYNNEI. V was shortened by 6 bases and J by 6 bases, with 15 bases between the two germline ends. DNA of the CDR3: TGTGCCAGCAGGTTTGGAGGGGCAGGCGAGCAGTACTTC. Translated, it gives CASRFGGAGEQYF.

V and J are TRBV6-4 and TRBJ2-3; D might be TRBD2 (5 bases). Looked up from germline, CDR1 is MRHNA and CDR2 is SNTAGT. Trimming shortened V by 2 bases and J by 4 bases, and 7 bases separated the two germline ends. The CDR3 length is 13 residues. DNA for the CDR3: TGTGCCAGCAGTGACGGGAGCTCAGATACGCAGTATTTT. Amino acids: CASSDGSSDTQYF.

The V call is TRBV6-2 or TRBV6-3, the J call TRBJ1-5; possible D gene TRBD1, 5 bases. Per germline, CDR1 MNHEY and CDR2 SVGEGT. The CDR3 runs 16 residues. Deletions cut 1 base from V and 2 bases from J, with 12 bases between. In nucleotides, the CDR3 is TGTGCCAGCAGTTACTGGTCGGGGGTTGGCAATCAGCCCCAGCATTTT. It translates to CASSYWSGVGNQPQHF.

The chain uses TRBV19 and TRBJ2-1; a possible D gene is TRBD1 (5 bases). Trimming shortened V by 3 bases and J by 4 bases, and 10 bases separated the two germline ends. The CDR3 has 14 residues. Germline V CDR1 and CDR2: LNHDA, SQIVND (reference sequence). The CDR3 is CASSIPGIYNEQFF. DNA for the CDR3: TGTGCCAGTAGTATCCCAGGGATTTACAATGAGCAGTTCTTC.

The chain carries TRBV4-1 and TRBJ2-3; 9 bases line up with TRBD1. Germline V gives CDR1 MGHRA, CDR2 YSYEKL. The CDR3 has 17 residues. V lost 0 bases, J lost 4 bases, and 8 bases stayed unmatched. DNA of the CDR3: TGCGCCAGCAGCCAAGAGCGACAGGGGGGTAAGGCAGATACGCAGTATTTT. It translates to CASSQERQGGKADTQYF.

The gene calls are TRBV29-1 and TRBJ1-2, with TRBD1 matching over 8 bases. This CDR3 comprises 13 residues. Germline-derived CDR1 and CDR2 are SQVTM and ANQGSEA. The V segment lost 6 bases and the J segment 3 bases; nucleotides outside the gene matches: 6. CDR3 loop: CSVETGGDYGYTF. CDR3 nucleotides: TGCAGCGTGGAAACAGGGGGGGACTATGGCTACACCTTC.

This chain uses TRBV19 with TRBJ1-1; 7 nucleotides align to TRBD1. CDR3 length: 15 residues. V gave up 6 bases and J gave up 2 bases; unmatched junction bases: 9. CDR1 and CDR2 (germline): LNHDA, SQIVND (reference sequence). The CDR3 loop is CASRVWDSRNTEAFF. The CDR3 nucleotides read TGTGCCAGTAGGGTTTGGGACAGTCGAAACACTGAAGCTTTCTTT.

This clone was detected only a few times. The rearrangement joins TRBV20-1 to TRBJ2-7; D is perhaps TRBD1 (5 bases). The V end was cut by 3 bases, the J end by 7 bases, with 7 bases between. This CDR3 contains 10 residues. CDR1 is DFQATT and CDR2 is SNEGSKA in the germline V gene (reference sequence). DNA for the CDR3: TGCAGTGCTAGCCGGACAGAGCAGTACTTC. As protein: CSASRTEQYF.

The chain is built from TRBV5-1 and TRBJ2-2; 9 positions match TRBD2. The CDR3 runs to 14 residues. Trimming at V came to 1 base and at J to 6 bases, leaving 1 base not matched to a gene. Germline lookup yields CDR1 SGHRS and CDR2 YFSETQ. CDR3 residues: CASSLLAGPGELFF. Written as DNA, the CDR3 is TGCGCCAGCAGCTTGCTAGCGGGGCCCGGGGAGCTGTTTTTT. Supplemented by reference TRBV5-1 and TRBJ2-2, the full variable domain reads KAGVTQTPRYLIKTRGQQVTLSCSPISGHRSVSWYQQTPGQGLQFLFEYFSETQRNKGNFPGRFSGRQFSNSRSEMNVSTLELGDSALYLCASSLLAGPGELFFGEGSRLTVL.

This chain joins TRBV4-2 and TRBJ2-3; 7 bases map to TRBD2. CDR3 length: 13 amino acids. V lost 1 base to trimming and J lost 5 bases; unmatched junction nucleotides: 0. Germline-derived CDR1 and CDR2 are LGHNA and YNFKEQ. CDR3 region: CASSQGGGDTQYF. Here the CDR3 DNA reads TGTGCCAGCAGCCAAGGGGGGGGAGATACGCAGTATTTT.

The V and J genes are TRBV12-5 and TRBJ1-1, with 10 positions matching TRBD1. The germline gives CDR1 LGHNT, CDR2 FRNRAP. The CDR3 extends over 23 amino acids. Germline trimming cut 0 bases from V and 0 bases from J; bases unmatched to any gene: 22. The CDR3 region is CASGLVGLGGQGTDDTLNTEAFF. The CDR3 DNA is TGTGCTAGTGGTTTGGTTGGACTGGGGGGACAGGGGACAGACGATACCTTGAACACTGAAGCTTTCTTT.

CDR3 coding DNA: TGTGCCAGCTCACCACCGGGGAGGATTAACTATGGCTACACCTTC. This encodes CASSPPGRINYGYTF. This chain uses TRBV18 with TRBJ1-2; D is ambiguous. The length of the CDR3 is 15 residues. Germline-derived CDR1 and CDR2 are KGHSH and LQKENI. Trimming shortened V by 0 bases and J by 1 base, and 9 bases separated the two germline ends.